Sequencing of this TCR beta chain was carried out in a study of blood T cell repertoires in COVID-19. The CDR3 has 15 amino acids. The V end was cut by 0 bases, the J end by 3 bases, with 10 bases between. Germline CDR1 and CDR2: SGDLS and YYNGEE. Repertoires were generated with immunoSEQ multiplex PCR, while TCRdb's copy carries only in-frame clones and drops some. The repertoire has around 230,000 clones, around four fifths of them found once; the top ten carry 2% to 3%. Sample: peripheral blood. This clonotype was obtained from an older woman with active or convalescent COVID-19. This sequence joins TRBV9 and TRBJ2-1; D call uncertain. The DNA of the CDR3 is TGTGCCAGCAGCGTAGCAGGTACCCTCTACAATGAGCAGTTCTTC. Translating it yields CASSVAGTLYNEQFF.